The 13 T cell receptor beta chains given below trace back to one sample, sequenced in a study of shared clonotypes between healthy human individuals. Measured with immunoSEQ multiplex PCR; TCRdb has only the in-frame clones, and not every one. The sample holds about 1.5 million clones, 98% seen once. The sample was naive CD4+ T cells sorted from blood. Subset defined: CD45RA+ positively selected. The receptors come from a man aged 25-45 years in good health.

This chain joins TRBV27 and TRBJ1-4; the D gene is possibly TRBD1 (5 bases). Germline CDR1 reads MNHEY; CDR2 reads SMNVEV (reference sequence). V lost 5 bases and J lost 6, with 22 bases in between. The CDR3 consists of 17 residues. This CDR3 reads CASSPQDSGAGDEKLFF. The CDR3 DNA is TGTGCCAGCAGTCCGCAAGATAGCGGGGCCGGGGATGAAAAACTGTTTTTT.

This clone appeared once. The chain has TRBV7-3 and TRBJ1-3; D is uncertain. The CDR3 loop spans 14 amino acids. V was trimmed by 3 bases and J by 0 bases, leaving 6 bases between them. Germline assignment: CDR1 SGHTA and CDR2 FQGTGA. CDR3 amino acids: CASSLSLSGNTIYF. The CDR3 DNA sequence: TGTGCCAGCAGCTTGAGTCTCTCTGGAAACACCATATATTTT.

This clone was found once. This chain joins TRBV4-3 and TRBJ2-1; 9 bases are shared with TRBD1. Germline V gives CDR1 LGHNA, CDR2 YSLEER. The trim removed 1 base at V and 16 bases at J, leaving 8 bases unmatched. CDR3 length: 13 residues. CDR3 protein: CASSQGNRDRVFF. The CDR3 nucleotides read TGCGCCAGCAGCCAAGGGAACCGGGACAGGGTTTTCTTC.

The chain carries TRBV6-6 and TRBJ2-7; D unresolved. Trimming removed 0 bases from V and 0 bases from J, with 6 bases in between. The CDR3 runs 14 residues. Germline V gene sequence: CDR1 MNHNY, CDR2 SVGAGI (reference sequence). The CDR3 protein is CASSYSRSSYEQYF. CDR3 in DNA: TGTGCCAGCAGTTACTCGCGCAGCTCCTACGAGCAGTACTTC.

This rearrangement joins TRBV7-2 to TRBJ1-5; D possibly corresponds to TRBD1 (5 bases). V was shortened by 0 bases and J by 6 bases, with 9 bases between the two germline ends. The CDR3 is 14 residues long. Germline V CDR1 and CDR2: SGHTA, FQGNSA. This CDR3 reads CASSLAPGFQPQHF. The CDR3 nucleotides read TGTGCCAGCAGCTTAGCGCCAGGGTTTCAGCCCCAGCATTTT.

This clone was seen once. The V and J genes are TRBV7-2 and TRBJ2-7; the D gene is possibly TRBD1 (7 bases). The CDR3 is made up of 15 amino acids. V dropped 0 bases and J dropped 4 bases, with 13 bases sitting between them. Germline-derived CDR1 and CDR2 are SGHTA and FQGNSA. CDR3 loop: CASSLAQGGTYEQYF. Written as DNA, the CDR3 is TGTGCCAGCAGCTTAGCGCAGGGGGGAACATACGAGCAGTACTTC.

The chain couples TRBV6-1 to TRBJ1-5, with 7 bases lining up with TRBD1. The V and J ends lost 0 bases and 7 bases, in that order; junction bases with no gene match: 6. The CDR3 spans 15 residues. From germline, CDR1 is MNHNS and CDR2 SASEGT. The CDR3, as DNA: TGTGCCAGCAGTGAAGCGGGGACAGATAAACAGCCCCAGCATTTT. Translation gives CASSEAGTDKQPQHF.

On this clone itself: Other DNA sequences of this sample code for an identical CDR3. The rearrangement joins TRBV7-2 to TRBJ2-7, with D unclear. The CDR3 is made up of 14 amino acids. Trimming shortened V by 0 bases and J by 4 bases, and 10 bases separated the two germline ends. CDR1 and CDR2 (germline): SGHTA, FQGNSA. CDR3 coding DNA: TGTGCCAGCAGCTTAGCTGGGCGAACTTACGAGCAGTACTTC. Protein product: CASSLAGRTYEQYF. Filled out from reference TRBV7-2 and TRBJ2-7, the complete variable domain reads GAGVSQSPSNKVTEKGKDVELRCDPISGHTALYWYRQSLGQGLEFLIYFQGNSAPDKSGLPSDRFSAERTGGSVSTLTIQRTQQEDSAVYLCASSLAGRTYEQYFGPGTRLTVT.

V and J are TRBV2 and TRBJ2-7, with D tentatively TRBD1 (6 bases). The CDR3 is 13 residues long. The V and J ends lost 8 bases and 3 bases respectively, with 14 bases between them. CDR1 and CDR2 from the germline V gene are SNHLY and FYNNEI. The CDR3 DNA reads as TGTGCCAGCGGCAGACAGGCAAACTACGAGCAGTACTTC. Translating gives CASGRQANYEQYF.

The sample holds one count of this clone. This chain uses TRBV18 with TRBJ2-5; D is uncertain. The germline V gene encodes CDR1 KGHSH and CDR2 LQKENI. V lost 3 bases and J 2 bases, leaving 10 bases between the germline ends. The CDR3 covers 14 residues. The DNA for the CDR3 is TGTGCCAGCTCACCTCTAGACGGGCAAGAGACCCAGTACTTC. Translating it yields CASSPLDGQETQYF. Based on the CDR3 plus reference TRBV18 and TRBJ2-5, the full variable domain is NAGVMQNPRHLVRRRGQEARLRCSPMKGHSHVYWYRQLPEEGLKFMVYLQKENIIDESGMPKERFSAEFPKEGPSILRIQQVVRGDSAAYFCASSPLDGQETQYFGPGTRLLVL.

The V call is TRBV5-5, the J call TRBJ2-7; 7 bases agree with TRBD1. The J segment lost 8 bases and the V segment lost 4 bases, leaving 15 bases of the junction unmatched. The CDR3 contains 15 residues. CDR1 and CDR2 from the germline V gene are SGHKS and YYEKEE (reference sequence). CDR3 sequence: CASSPSGTATFKQYF. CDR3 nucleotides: TGTGCCAGCAGCCCTTCCGGGACAGCGACGTTCAAGCAGTACTTC. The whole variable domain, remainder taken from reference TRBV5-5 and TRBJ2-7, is DAGVTQSPTHLIKTRGQQVTLRCSPISGHKSVSWYQQVLGQGPQFIFQYYEKEERGRGNFPDRFSARQFPNYSSELNVNALLLGDSALYLCASSPSGTATFKQYFGPGTRLTVT.

The CDR3 loop is CASSGLAGTGELFF. In DNA form, the CDR3 reads TGTGCCAGCAGTGGGCTAGCGGGCACCGGGGAGCTGTTTTTT. The chain joins TRBV25-1 to TRBJ2-2; TRBD2 matches 8 bases. The J segment lost 4 bases and the V segment lost 4 bases, leaving 2 bases of the junction unmatched. Germline V lookup: CDR1 MGHDK, CDR2 SYGVNS. The CDR3 covers 14 residues.

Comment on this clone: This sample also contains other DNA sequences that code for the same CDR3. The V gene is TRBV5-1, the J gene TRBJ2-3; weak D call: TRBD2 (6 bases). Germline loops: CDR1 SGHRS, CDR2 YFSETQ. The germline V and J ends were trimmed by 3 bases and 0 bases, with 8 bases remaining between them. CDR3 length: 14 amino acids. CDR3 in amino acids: CASSSSGSTDTQYF. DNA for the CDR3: TGCGCCAGCAGCTCCAGCGGGAGCACAGATACGCAGTATTTT.